The text below deals with one TCR beta chain. The CDR3 has 15 residues. V trimming: 10 bases; J trimming: 1 base; junction bases outside the gene matches: 7. This sample was taken from a study of tumor-infiltrating lymphocytes in primary liver carcinoma. Study-wide context: Recorded tumor stage was T1-T3 N0M0, with diameters of roughly 4 to 11 cm.

Out of unsorted whole blood came the blood RNA, and germline DNA was extracted as well. In advance of surgery, 4 to 4.5 milliliters of peripheral blood were collected. Synthesis of TCR beta cDNA was carried out from about 500 ng total RNA with a constant-region primer. Libraries of TCR beta came from three nested multiplex PCR rounds with slightly modified ARM-PCR. PCR rounds one and two used TRBV1-TRBV30 forward primers with a C-beta reverse primer for roughly 10 cycles each. TCRdb re-called the multiplex PCR reads through MiXCR, storing one row per CDR3 protein. Of 300,000 to 400,000 distinct CDR3 sequences in the sample, about 61% were seen once.

The TCR was taken from a man aged 40-49 years with primary liver carcinoma and hepatitis B virus infection. The sample was peripheral blood. This rearrangement joins TRBV12-3 or TRBV12-4 to TRBJ2-2; 9 positions match TRBD1. The CDR3 loop reads CATSTGQGNTGELFF. In nucleotides, the CDR3 is TGTGCCACCTCAACGGGACAGGGGAACACCGGGGAGCTGTTTTTT.